The 30 T cell receptor beta chains below come from one sample, sequenced in a study of blood T cell repertoires in COVID-19 (dated by TCRdb to 2019 to 2021). The library was prepared using the immunoSEQ multiplex PCR assay. The table comes from immuneACCESS by way of TCRdb, which keeps in-frame sequences with V and J called. Part of the clones is missing from these tables; in studies checked, under half for an unresolved V gene and the rest for unknown reasons. The sample table lists some 120,000 clones, approximately 71% of them with a count of one. The top ten clones comprise 2% to 2.5% of the sample. The specimen sequenced was peripheral blood. Receptors originate from a woman in her 70s with acute or convalescent COVID-19.

A few counts support this clone. The chain uses TRBV7-2 and TRBJ1-6; D is unclear. V dropped 1 base and J dropped 14 bases, with 12 bases sitting between them. This CDR3 region has 13 residues. The germline V gene has CDR1 SGHTA and CDR2 FQGNSA. The CDR3: CASSLGGRPTLHF. CDR3 coding DNA: TGTGCCAGCAGCTTAGGCGGTCGACCTACCCTCCACTTT.

This clone was observed at least ten times. The chain recombines TRBV6-1 with TRBJ1-6, with unresolved D. Germline values: CDR1 MNHNS, CDR2 SASEGT. The CDR3 contains 13 residues. V shed 2 bases and J shed 8 bases, with 7 bases lying between them. In nucleotides, the CDR3 is TGTGCCAGCAGTGAAATCGGGGATTCACCCCTCCACTTT. Encoded protein: CASSEIGDSPLHF.

This clone was detected a few times. This chain links TRBV24-1 with TRBJ2-3, with 10 bases lining up with TRBD1. The V and J ends lost 3 bases and 4 bases, in that order; junction bases with no gene match: 3. CDR1 KGHDR and CDR2 SFDVKD come from the germline V gene. The CDR3 extends over 15 amino acids. CDR3: CATSDVTGGPDTQYF. The CDR3 DNA reads as TGTGCCACCAGTGATGTGACAGGGGGCCCAGATACGCAGTATTTT.

The chain has TRBV4-2 and TRBJ2-3; 8 bases fit TRBD1. The CDR3 sequence is 17 residues long. The trim removed 0 bases at V and 7 bases at J, leaving 12 bases unmatched. Germline V gene lookup returns CDR1 LGHNA and CDR2 YNFKEQ. CDR3 sequence reads: CASSQERDRPLGHTQYF. In DNA form, the CDR3 reads TGTGCCAGCAGCCAAGAGCGGGACAGGCCTCTTGGGCATACGCAGTATTTT.

The chain couples TRBV12-3 or TRBV12-4 to TRBJ2-1, with unresolved D. The CDR3 is made up of 11 amino acids. Trimming removed 2 bases at V and 7 bases at J, with 3 bases between. The CDR3 loop reads CASSLLNEQFF. The CDR3 coding sequence is TGTGCCAGCAGTTTACTTAATGAGCAGTTCTTC.

The DNA for the CDR3 is TGTGCCGCCCGGGGGGGGGTAAACGAGCAGTACTTC. Translation gives CAARGGVNEQYF. V usage is TRBV6-5 and J usage is TRBJ2-7; TRBD2 matches 8 bases. Germline lookup yields CDR1 MNHEY and CDR2 SVGAGI. This CDR3 comprises 12 residues. The V segment lost 11 bases and the J segment 5 bases; nucleotides outside the gene matches: 8.

The chain carries TRBV9 and TRBJ2-3, with 10 nucleotides matching TRBD2. Germline V gene data show CDR1 as SGDLS and CDR2 as YYNGEE. CDR3 length: 15 amino acids. Unmatched junction bases numbered 4, after V lost 0 bases and J lost 6 bases. This CDR3 is CASSVGAGGRDTQYF. DNA for the CDR3: TGTGCCAGCAGCGTAGGAGCGGGGGGGCGTGATACGCAGTATTTT.

This clone was picked up one time. CDR3 nucleotide sequence: TGTGCCAGCAGTGGACCCTTAGCGGACAGGGTAGCGGAGACCCAGTACTTC. Amino acid sequence: CASSGPLADRVAETQYF. This chain joins TRBV6-4 and TRBJ2-5; TRBD1 aligns across 8 bases. The V gene end was trimmed by 4 bases and the J gene end by 5 bases; junction bases not matched to a gene: 15. The CDR3 is 17 amino acids. The V gene's germline CDR1 is MRHNA and CDR2 SNTAGT.

The chain couples TRBV9 to TRBJ2-5, with 11 bases aligning to TRBD2. J gave up 3 bases and V 2 bases, and 3 bases lay outside the gene matches. CDR3 length: 15 residues. Germline CDR1 reads SGDLS; CDR2 reads YYNGEE. CDR3 DNA: TGTGCCAGCAGCGTCGGTAGCGGGGGGGAAGAGACCCAGTACTTC. Encoded protein: CASSVGSGGEETQYF.

This chain links TRBV2 with TRBJ2-4, with 9 bases lining up with TRBD1. V lost 7 bases to trimming and J lost 4 bases; unmatched junction nucleotides: 5. Germline V lookup: CDR1 SNHLY, CDR2 FYNNEI. CDR3 length: 14 amino acids. The CDR3 region is CASTGDRVKNIQYF. DNA for the CDR3: TGTGCCAGCACTGGGGACAGGGTGAAAAACATTCAGTACTTC.

This clone appeared a few times. In nucleotides, the CDR3 is TGTGCCAGCAGTCATAGCATACCCACTGGATCCTTTGGGGATACGCAGTATTTT. Its translation: CASSHSIPTGSFGDTQYF. This sequence joins TRBV7-2 and TRBJ2-3; the D is unclear. In germline, CDR1 is SGHTA, CDR2 FQGNSA. The CDR3 extends over 18 amino acids. Trimming removed 6 bases from V and 6 bases from J, with 28 bases in between.

The CDR3: CSVEVLAGVNEQYF. DNA for the CDR3: TGCAGCGTTGAAGTACTAGCGGGAGTGAATGAGCAGTACTTC. The chain employs TRBV29-1 and TRBJ2-7; 11 nucleotides line up with TRBD2. There are 14 residues in the CDR3. Trimming at V came to 1 base and at J to 7 bases, leaving 6 bases not matched to a gene. Germline-derived CDR1 and CDR2 are SQVTM and ANQGSEA.

In this sample, this clone turned up a few times. The chain couples TRBV7-9 to TRBJ1-1; 10 bases align to TRBD1. The CDR3 spans 14 residues. J gave up 3 bases and V 5 bases, and 3 bases lay outside the gene matches. In germline, CDR1 is SEHNR, CDR2 FQNEAQ (reference sequence). DNA for the CDR3: TGTGCCAGCAGCAAAGACAGGGGGCACACTGAAGCTTTCTTT. Its translation is CASSKDRGHTEAFF.

The CDR3 sequence: CASSYGMGGSYEQYF. The CDR3 bases are TGTGCCAGCAGTTACGGGATGGGGGGATCCTACGAGCAGTACTTC. The chain employs TRBV6-5 and TRBJ2-7; maybe TRBD2 (6 bases). This CDR3 is 15 amino acids long. The germline CDR1 and CDR2 sequences are MNHEY and SVGAGI. The V end was cut by 2 bases, the J end by 1 base, with 12 bases between.

V is TRBV11-2 and J is TRBJ2-5; 8 bases agree with TRBD2. Germline-derived CDR1 and CDR2 are SGHAT and FQNNGV. V gave up 6 bases and J gave up 4 bases; unmatched junction bases: 10. The CDR3 has 15 amino acids. This CDR3 is CASRLSGGAAETQYF. In nucleotides, the CDR3 is TGTGCCAGCAGGTTGAGCGGGGGCGCTGCAGAGACCCAGTACTTC.

This clone is a singleton in its sample. The rearrangement links TRBV27 to TRBJ2-1, with D maybe TRBD1 (6 bases). V lost 1 base and J 0 bases, leaving 7 bases between the germline ends. The CDR3 loop spans 15 amino acids. Germline loops: CDR1 MNHEY, CDR2 SMNVEV (reference sequence). The CDR3 bases are TGTGCCAGCAGTTTATTAGGGGGCTCCTACAATGAGCAGTTCTTC. Its protein product is CASSLLGGSYNEQFF.

CDR3 in DNA: TGCAGCGTTAAACAGGGGGCAAACTATGGCTACACCTTC. Translation: CSVKQGANYGYTF. The V and J genes are TRBV29-1 and TRBJ1-2; 9 bases fit TRBD1. The CDR3 sequence is 13 residues long. The V gene's germline CDR1 is SQVTM and CDR2 ANQGSEA. V shed 5 bases and J 2 bases; nucleotides not matched to a gene: 3.

V usage is TRBV10-1 and J usage is TRBJ2-3; no reliable D call. V gave up 2 bases and J gave up 5 bases, with 8 bases separating them. There are 13 residues in the CDR3. Germline V gene sequence: CDR1 WNHNN, CDR2 SYGVQD (reference sequence). For the CDR3, the DNA is TGCGCCAGCAGTGAGCAAGTCGGAGATACGCAGTATTTT. It specifies CASSEQVGDTQYF.

The chain recombines TRBV6-6 with TRBJ1-1; 7 bases match TRBD1. Looked up from germline, CDR1 is MNHNY and CDR2 is SVGAGI (reference sequence). The junction had 10 bases not matched to a gene; V was cut back by 5 bases and J by 7 bases. The CDR3 sequence is 14 residues long. The CDR3 nucleotides read TGTGCCAGCAGTCCCCGGGACAGCACAAGTGAAGCTTTCTTT. Encoded protein: CASSPRDSTSEAFF.

The V call is TRBV5-6, the J call TRBJ2-1, with no clear D. Germline-derived CDR1 and CDR2 are SGHDT and YYEEEE. The CDR3 consists of 12 residues. Trimming removed 1 base at V and 8 bases at J, with 7 bases between. The CDR3 nucleotides are TGTGCCAGCAGCTTGCTGCGCGATGAGCAGTTCTTC. The encoded protein is CASSLLRDEQFF.

This clone turned up a few times. The genes are TRBV19 and TRBJ2-1, with unresolved D. The CDR3 is 14 residues long. Germline V gene data show CDR1 as LNHDA and CDR2 as SQIVND (reference sequence). Trimming cost V 6 bases and J 5 bases, with 14 bases left between them. CDR3 loop: CASSMRYRNNEQFF. The CDR3 bases are TGTGCCAGTAGCATGCGGTACCGGAACAATGAGCAGTTCTTC.

The J gene is TRBJ1-1, the V gene TRBV2; D is uncertain. V was trimmed by 8 bases and J by 1 base, leaving 5 bases between them. This CDR3 spans 11 amino acids. Germline V gene sequence: CDR1 SNHLY, CDR2 FYNNEI. This CDR3 reads CASLRNTEAFF. CDR3 DNA sequence: TGTGCCAGCTTGAGGAACACTGAAGCTTTCTTT.

The J gene is TRBJ2-7, the V gene TRBV10-3, with 9 bases matching TRBD1. Germline V lookup: CDR1 ENHRY, CDR2 SYGVKD. The CDR3 runs 16 residues. The trim removed 6 bases at V and 0 bases at J, leaving 9 bases unmatched. CDR3 bases: TGTGCCATCAGCCCCGGACAGGGGCATTCCTCCTACGAGCAGTACTTC. Amino acid sequence: CAISPGQGHSSYEQYF.

The V and J genes are TRBV10-2 and TRBJ2-1, with 7 bases aligning to TRBD1. V trimming: 6 bases; J trimming: 4 bases; junction bases outside the gene matches: 9. Germline V gene sequence: CDR1 WSHSY, CDR2 SAAADI. The CDR3 extends over 15 amino acids. As DNA, the CDR3 is TGCGCCAGCAGAATTCCGGGACAGCCGTACAATGAGCAGTTCTTC. Translated, it gives CASRIPGQPYNEQFF.

This chain links TRBV5-1 with TRBJ1-2, with 9 bases identical to TRBD1. Trimming cost V 6 bases and J 2 bases; bases outside gene matches: 8. From germline, CDR1 is SGHRS and CDR2 YFSETQ. The CDR3 runs to 15 residues. For the CDR3, the DNA is TGCGCCAGCAAGGAACAGGGGGCGGGAAACTATGGCTACACCTTC. The encoded protein is CASKEQGAGNYGYTF.

This clone came up many times. The J gene is TRBJ2-3, the V gene TRBV19; 9 positions agree with TRBD1. The CDR3 totals 16 residues. With 5 bases clipped from V and 3 bases from J, the junction kept 9 bases outside the gene matches. The V gene's germline CDR1 is LNHDA and CDR2 SQIVND (reference sequence). Here the CDR3 DNA reads TGTGCCAGTAGTCTGGCCGGGACAGGGTTGACAGATACGCAGTATTTT. Amino acid sequence: CASSLAGTGLTDTQYF.

CDR3 loop: CASGTSENTGELFF. DNA for the CDR3: TGTGCCAGTGGGACTAGCGAGAACACCGGGGAGCTGTTTTTT. This sequence joins TRBV28 and TRBJ2-2, with TRBD2 identical over 10 bases. The CDR3 consists of 14 residues. Trimming cost V 9 bases and J 1 base; bases outside gene matches: 2. Germline CDR1 reads MDHEN; CDR2 reads SYDVKM.

The J gene is TRBJ1-4, the V gene TRBV7-2; the D gene is possibly TRBD1 (6 bases). This CDR3 has 15 residues. V was pared by 1 base and J by 4 bases, with 10 bases between. The germline V gene has CDR1 SGHTA and CDR2 FQGNSA. The CDR3, as DNA: TGTGCCAGCAGCTTAGTCGACAGGTTTAATGAAAAACTGTTTTTT. Residues: CASSLVDRFNEKLFF.

The chain links TRBV7-9 to TRBJ2-3, with TRBD2 matching 7 bases. The CDR3 is made up of 19 amino acids. Germline-derived CDR1 and CDR2 are SEHNR and FQNEAQ (reference sequence). The V and J ends lost 4 bases and 2 bases, in that order; junction bases with no gene match: 18. The CDR3 nucleotides read TGTGCCAGCAGCTATCGGGGGGTAACCCATCCACTCCTCACAGATACGCAGTATTTT. It specifies CASSYRGVTHPLLTDTQYF.

The chain recombines TRBV27 with TRBJ1-3, with TRBD1 as a possible D gene (6 bases). Germline CDR1 is MNHEY and CDR2 is SMNVEV (reference sequence). V was shortened by 6 bases and J by 4 bases, with 19 bases between the two germline ends. CDR3 length: 16 amino acids. Here the CDR3 reads CASRTTAQGYGNTIYF. The CDR3 region has the DNA TGTGCCAGCAGAACTACAGCTCAGGGGTACGGAAACACCATATATTTT.